This T cell receptor (beta chain) was obtained from a study of spatial heterogeneity in lung cancer. Turning to the study itself: Sequence detection consistently recorded a greater number of beta-chain than alpha-chain sequences. Study-level results: Relative to follow-up, resection was when ubiquitous expanded tumor TCRs appeared more in blood.

MiXCR was run by TCRdb on the 5' RACE reads, yielding one entry per CDR3 protein. Seen here are some 38,000 distinct CDR3 sequences, around 7.5% observed once, and the top ten hold under 30%. Described time point: sample taken at primary tumor resection. Frozen PBMC, nontumor lung or tumor provided whole RNA, which was sequenced unsorted. Points on this clonotype: Its target is not known.

The germline V gene encodes CDR1 SGHTA and CDR2 FQGTGA. The CDR3 runs 15 residues. Trimming cost V 1 base and J 4 bases; bases outside gene matches: 3. The sample here was PBMCs, taken at surgery. The rearrangement joins TRBV7-3 to TRBJ2-2, with 7 bases identical to TRBD2. The receptor was derived from a male donor with early-stage non-small cell lung cancer. For the CDR3, the DNA is TGTGCCAGCAGCTTAAACGGGGGGACCACCGGGGAGCTGTTTTTT. Protein product: CASSLNGGTTGELFF. Together with reference TRBV7-3 and TRBJ2-2, the CDR3 gives the full variable domain: GAGVSQTPSNKVTEKGKYVELRCDPISGHTALYWYRQSLGQGPEFLIYFQGTGAADDSGLPNDRFFAVRPEGSVSTLKIQRTERGDSAVYLCASSLNGGTTGELFFGEGSRLTVL.